One sample yielded the 20 T cell receptor beta chains listed below, sequenced in a study of T cell repertoires in ileal Crohn's disease. Assay used: immunoSEQ multiplex PCR; TCRdb lists only in-frame clones, some missing. The sample has thousands of clones; 83% are singletons. Material: ileal tissue. These receptors all come from an adult with Crohn's disease.

The rearrangement links TRBV10-3 to TRBJ1-2; a possible D gene is TRBD1 (5 bases). Trimming removed 3 bases at V and 5 bases at J, with 7 bases between. The germline V gene has CDR1 ENHRY and CDR2 SYGVKD. The CDR3 runs 12 residues. The CDR3 DNA reads as TGTGCCATCAGTGATGGGGGGTATGGCTACACCTTC. This translates into CAISDGGYGYTF.

This rearrangement joins TRBV6-6 to TRBJ1-2; 10 bases align to TRBD1. Unmatched junction bases numbered 8, after V lost 8 bases and J lost 2 bases. In germline, CDR1 is MNHNY, CDR2 SVGAGI (reference sequence). This CDR3 is built from 15 residues. The CDR3 is CASLPTGGDNYGYTF. DNA of the CDR3: TGTGCCAGCCTCCCGACAGGGGGCGACAACTATGGCTACACCTTC.

The genes are TRBV27 and TRBJ1-1, with unresolved D. V gave up 8 bases and J gave up 4 bases, with 17 bases separating them. The CDR3 has 14 amino acids. Germline-derived CDR1 and CDR2 are MNHEY and SMNVEV (reference sequence). CDR3 protein: CASRPTRAITEAFF. The CDR3 bases are TGTGCCAGCCGACCAACCCGAGCGATCACTGAAGCTTTCTTT.

This clone was detected once. This chain links TRBV7-9 with TRBJ2-7; 9 bases are shared with TRBD1. This CDR3 has 16 amino acids. Germline lookup yields CDR1 SEHNR and CDR2 FQNEAQ (reference sequence). V shed 5 bases, J shed 0 bases, and the junction held 8 bases outside the gene matches. The CDR3 here is CASSPSGTGTSYEQYF. CDR3 in DNA: TGTGCCAGCAGCCCATCCGGGACAGGGACCTCCTACGAGCAGTACTTC.

About this clone: At one of its ends the junction is not consistent with the germline gene, which may arise from a read error. The same CDR3 arises from other DNA sequences in this sample as well. V usage is TRBV7-9 and J usage is TRBJ2-3, with D tentatively TRBD1 (6 bases). In germline, CDR1 is SEHNR, CDR2 FQNEAQ (reference sequence). The CDR3 length is 15 residues. For the CDR3, the DNA is TGTGCTAGCAGCTTAGCGACGGGACACACAGATACGCAGTATTTT. This sequence encodes CASSLATGHTDTQYF.

The chain is built from TRBV7-9 and TRBJ1-2; perhaps TRBD1 as D (6 bases). Trimming took 4 bases from V and 0 from J, leaving 18 bases between them. Germline CDR1 is SEHNR and CDR2 is FQNEAQ (reference sequence). CDR3 length: 17 residues. The CDR3 loop is CASSWDKLSGTNYGYTF. CDR3 nucleotides: TGTGCCAGCAGCTGGGACAAACTCTCTGGGACTAACTATGGCTACACCTTC. The complete variable domain, with remaining parts taken from reference TRBV7-9 and TRBJ1-2, reads DTGVSQNPRHKITKRGQNVTFRCDPISEHNRLYWYRQTLGQGPEFLTYFQNEAQLEKSRLLSDRFSAERPKGSFSTLEIQRTEQGDSAMYLCASSWDKLSGTNYGYTFGSGTRLTVV.

This chain joins TRBV6-4 and TRBJ2-1; 10 bases match TRBD2. The ends lost 8 bases at V and 8 bases at J; junction bases unmatched: 12. The germline V gene encodes CDR1 MRHNA and CDR2 SNTAGT. The CDR3 has 15 residues. CDR3 DNA: TGTGCCAGCCGCCCGGGCGGACTAGCGGCCCATGAGCAGTTCTTC. As protein: CASRPGGLAAHEQFF.

The rearrangement joins TRBV28 to TRBJ1-2, with no clear D. Deletions cut 3 bases from V and 4 bases from J, with 15 bases between. CDR3 length equals 15 residues. Germline CDR1 reads MDHEN; CDR2 reads SYDVKM. CDR3 in DNA: TGTGCCAGCAGTTTTTCTGACGGAGACCTCTATGGCTACACCTTC. Translation gives CASSFSDGDLYGYTF.

This clone was recorded a few times. This sequence joins TRBV5-5 and TRBJ2-6, with 9 positions matching TRBD2. V trimming: 4 bases; J trimming: 0 bases; junction bases outside the gene matches: 8. Per the germline V gene, CDR1 is SGHKS and CDR2 is YYEKEE (reference sequence). The CDR3 runs to 18 residues. Here the CDR3 DNA reads TGTGCCAGCAGCGGCAGGACTAGCGTAAGCTCTGGGGCCAACGTCCTGACTTTC. Protein: CASSGRTSVSSGANVLTF.

V usage is TRBV18 and J usage is TRBJ2-3, with 8 bases matching TRBD2. In germline, CDR1 is KGHSH, CDR2 LQKENI. The CDR3 has 13 amino acids. The V and J ends lost 8 bases and 3 bases, in that order; junction bases with no gene match: 4. As DNA, the CDR3 is TGTGCCAGCCAGCGGGAGAGGACAGATACGCAGTATTTT. This sequence encodes CASQRERTDTQYF.

The chain combines TRBV7-9 with TRBJ2-1; D perhaps matches TRBD1 (6 bases). Trimming pared 2 bases from V and 7 bases from J, leaving 15 bases between. This CDR3 contains 15 residues. CDR1 SEHNR and CDR2 FQNEAQ come from the germline V gene (reference sequence). Here the CDR3 reads CASSLFGQGRNEQFF. The CDR3 DNA reads TGTGCCAGCAGCTTATTTGGGCAGGGGCGGAATGAGCAGTTCTTC.

The V gene is TRBV10-2, the J gene TRBJ2-5; 11 nucleotides match TRBD1. The J call may be in error: the DNA end matches TRBJ2-7 better. Germline loops: CDR1 WSHSY, CDR2 SAAADI. There are 15 residues in the CDR3. The CDR3 here is CASTGPGQGAYEQYF. The CDR3 DNA reads as TGCGCCAGCACAGGACCGGGACAGGGGGCCTACGAGCAGTACTTC.

The rearrangement uses TRBV29-1 and TRBJ1-2; D gene ambiguous. Between the trimmed V and J ends, which lost 6 bases and 0 bases, there was a span of 8 bases. Per the germline V gene, CDR1 is SQVTM and CDR2 is ANQGSEA. This CDR3 is 12 amino acids long. The CDR3: CSVAHTNYGYTF. In DNA, the CDR3 is TGCAGCGTGGCCCATACTAACTATGGCTACACCTTC.

In DNA form, the CDR3 reads TGTGCCAGCAGCACTCGAGGGACAGGGGCCACTGCCTATGGCTACACCTTC. Translating it yields CASSTRGTGATAYGYTF. The rearrangement uses TRBV7-8 and TRBJ1-2, with 10 bases fitting TRBD1. V lost 5 bases to trimming and J lost 4 bases; unmatched junction nucleotides: 13. The CDR3 length is 17 residues. In germline, CDR1 is SGHVS, CDR2 FQNEAQ.

The chain has TRBV2 and TRBJ1-6, with 8 bases fitting TRBD1. J was trimmed by 3 bases and V by 6 bases; bases with no gene match: 4. The CDR3 sequence is 15 residues long. CDR1 SNHLY and CDR2 FYNNEI come from the germline V gene. The CDR3: CASSRTGNYNSPLHF. The CDR3 bases are TGTGCCAGCAGCCGGACAGGGAACTATAATTCACCCCTCCACTTT.

V and J are TRBV2 and TRBJ2-5, with a weak D call TRBD2 (6 bases). The CDR3 is 16 amino acids. The germline gives CDR1 SNHLY, CDR2 FYNNEI. Trimming pared 6 bases from V and 2 bases from J, leaving 19 bases between. The CDR3 sequence: CASSEGSGSRQETQYF. CDR3 bases: TGTGCCAGCAGCGAGGGGTCCGGGAGTCGGCAAGAGACCCAGTACTTC.

The rearrangement joins TRBV15 to TRBJ2-1; no definite D call. Germline values: CDR1 LNHNV, CDR2 YYDKDF (reference sequence). V was trimmed by 1 base and J by 6 bases, leaving 13 bases between them. The CDR3 spans 15 residues. CDR3 coding DNA: TGTGCCACCAGCAGAGTTGCGGCAAGAGCCAATGAGCAGTTCTTC. The encoded protein is CATSRVAARANEQFF. The full variable domain, with the rest looked up from reference TRBV15 and TRBJ2-1, is DAMVIQNPRYQVTQFGKPVTLSCSQTLNHNVMYWYQQKSSQAPKLLFHYYDKDFNNEADTPDNFQSRRPNTSFCFLDIRSPGLGDTAMYLCATSRVAARANEQFFGPGTRLTVL.

This clone was seen a handful of times. The chain recombines TRBV27 with TRBJ2-5; the match to TRBD2 covers 9 bases. The end of the DNA is better explained by TRBJ2-7, so the J call may be wrong. This CDR3 region has 20 residues. Germline V gene data show CDR1 as MNHEY and CDR2 as SMNVEV (reference sequence). CDR3 DNA sequence: TGTGCCAGCAGTCTCCCTCGGGGGTTAGCGGGAGTCACTCCTGGAGACGAGCAGTACTTC. This encodes CASSLPRGLAGVTPGDEQYF.

The chain uses TRBV19 and TRBJ2-5; maybe TRBD1 (5 bases). Germline V gene data show CDR1 as LNHDA and CDR2 as SQIVND (reference sequence). Trimming cost V 6 bases and J 5 bases, with 13 bases left between them. The CDR3 runs 13 residues. The CDR3 here is CASRRQSGETQYF. The CDR3 nucleotides are TGTGCCAGTAGGAGACAGTCCGGTGAGACCCAGTACTTC.

A few counts support this clone. The chain carries TRBV2 and TRBJ2-1, with 7 bases lining up with TRBD2. V trimming: 5 bases; J trimming: 9 bases; junction bases outside the gene matches: 16. Germline V gives CDR1 SNHLY, CDR2 FYNNEI. This CDR3 spans 16 amino acids. The CDR3 DNA is TGTGCCAGCAGTTACTCATCAGGGACTATTCAGGTTGAGCAGTTCTTC. This gives the protein CASSYSSGTIQVEQFF.